These T cell receptor beta chains were read from a single sample in a study of blood T cell repertoires in COVID-19. The protocol was immunoSEQ multiplex PCR, while the TCRdb copy is restricted to in-frame clones and leaves out a portion. The sample consists of 100,000 to 110,000 clones, over 65% of them appearing once. The specimen was peripheral blood. Receptors were obtained from a human donor in a cohort sampled during active COVID-19. The CDR3 runs from the conserved cysteine through the conserved F or W. Each record gives: V gene, J gene, clone size, D gene, CDR3 protein, CDR3 DNA. D genes are given only for firm matches. Clone size is given for some rows only: seen once, a few or many times, or a class if the clone is expanded.

V gene: TRBV30
J gene: TRBJ2-7
clone size: .
D gene: .
CDR3 protein: CAWTRQVGSREQYF
CDR3 DNA: TGTGCCTGGACCCGACAGGTTGGTTCAAGGGAGCAGTACTTC

V gene: TRBV10-3
J gene: TRBJ1-2
clone size: .
D gene: .
CDR3 protein: CAATGLNYGYTF
CDR3 DNA: TGTGCCGCGACCGGGTTGAACTATGGCTACACCTTC

V gene: TRBV5-6
J gene: TRBJ2-7
clone size: .
D gene: .
CDR3 protein: CASSLVLAGKPYEQYF
CDR3 DNA: TGTGCCAGCAGCTTGGTCCTCGCGGGAAAGCCCTACGAGCAGTACTTC

V gene: TRBV7-2
J gene: TRBJ2-7
clone size: .
D gene: TRBD1
CDR3 protein: CASRHSGGGEQYF
CDR3 DNA: TGTGCCAGCAGACATTCAGGGGGCGGCGAGCAGTACTTC

V gene: TRBV7-7
J gene: TRBJ2-7
clone size: .
D gene: .
CDR3 protein: CASSLDGDEQYF
CDR3 DNA: TGTGCCAGCAGCTTAGACGGGGACGAGCAGTACTTC

V gene: TRBV6-2/TRBV6-3
J gene: TRBJ2-7
clone size: .
D gene: .
CDR3 protein: CASGRSAYEQYF
CDR3 DNA: TGTGCCAGCGGCCGTTCGGCCTACGAGCAGTACTTC

V gene: TRBV5-5
J gene: TRBJ2-1
clone size: .
D gene: TRBD1
CDR3 protein: CASSLVAGGSGEQFF
CDR3 DNA: TGTGCCAGCAGCTTGGTTGCAGGGGGCTCGGGTGAGCAGTTCTTC

V gene: TRBV5-5
J gene: TRBJ1-2
clone size: .
D gene: .
CDR3 protein: CASEGRNYGYTF
CDR3 DNA: TGTGCCAGCGAAGGCAGGAACTATGGCTACACCTTC

V gene: TRBV29-1
J gene: TRBJ2-1
clone size: .
D gene: TRBD2
CDR3 protein: CSVSGRNEQFF
CDR3 DNA: TGCAGCGTTTCCGGGAGGAATGAGCAGTTCTTC

V gene: TRBV10-2
J gene: TRBJ2-1
clone size: .
D gene: TRBD2
CDR3 protein: CASSLAGSSSYNEQFF
CDR3 DNA: TGCGCCAGCAGCCTAGCGGGCTCAAGCTCCTACAATGAGCAGTTCTTC

V gene: TRBV3-1/TRBV3-2
J gene: TRBJ2-7
clone size: .
D gene: .
CDR3 protein: CASSQRREQYF
CDR3 DNA: TGTGCCAGCAGCCAAAGGAGAGAGCAGTACTTC

V gene: TRBV14
J gene: TRBJ2-3
clone size: .
D gene: .
CDR3 protein: CASSQAGVSTDTQYF
CDR3 DNA: TGTGCCAGCAGCCAAGCGGGGGTCAGCACAGATACGCAGTATTTT

V gene: TRBV29-1
J gene: TRBJ1-2
clone size: .
D gene: TRBD1
CDR3 protein: CSVEGTGGGYGYTF
CDR3 DNA: TGCAGCGTTGAAGGGACAGGGGGCGGCTATGGCTACACCTTC

V gene: TRBV18
J gene: TRBJ2-5
clone size: .
D gene: .
CDR3 protein: CASSPPSQETQYF
CDR3 DNA: TGTGCCAGCTCACCACCCTCCCAAGAGACCCAGTACTTC

V gene: TRBV7-7
J gene: TRBJ2-7
clone size: once
D gene: TRBD1
CDR3 protein: CASSEGQGLGEQYF
CDR3 DNA: TGTGCCAGCAGCGAAGGACAGGGGTTGGGCGAGCAGTACTTC

V gene: TRBV4-3
J gene: TRBJ2-1
clone size: .
D gene: TRBD1
CDR3 protein: CASSPEGTGFNEQFF
CDR3 DNA: TGCGCCAGCAGCCCAGAGGGGACAGGGTTCAATGAGCAGTTCTTC

V gene: TRBV11-3
J gene: TRBJ2-3
clone size: once
D gene: .
CDR3 protein: CASSLGPTDTQYF
CDR3 DNA: TGTGCCAGCAGCTTAGGTCCTACCGATACGCAGTATTTT

V gene: TRBV6-2/TRBV6-3
J gene: TRBJ2-7
clone size: once
D gene: TRBD2
CDR3 protein: CASSYSVVAGGYEQYF
CDR3 DNA: TGTGCCAGCAGTTATTCGGTAGTAGCGGGAGGTTACGAGCAGTACTTC

V gene: TRBV11-2
J gene: TRBJ1-6
clone size: .
D gene: TRBD1
CDR3 protein: CASSLDFQGATYNSPLHF
CDR3 DNA: TGTGCCAGCAGCTTAGATTTCCAGGGGGCCACCTATAATTCACCCCTCCACTTT

V gene: TRBV5-1
J gene: TRBJ1-5
clone size: .
D gene: .
CDR3 protein: CASSLSGGNQPQHF
CDR3 DNA: TGCGCCAGCAGCTTGTCAGGGGGCAATCAGCCCCAGCATTTT

V gene: TRBV2
J gene: TRBJ2-5
clone size: .
D gene: .
CDR3 protein: CASSVKPSLAPRETQYF
CDR3 DNA: TGTGCCAGCAGTGTCAAACCCTCTCTAGCACCTAGGGAGACCCAGTACTTC

V gene: TRBV6-5
J gene: TRBJ2-2
clone size: .
D gene: .
CDR3 protein: CASPDSGDTGELFF
CDR3 DNA: TGTGCCAGCCCCGACTCGGGAGACACCGGGGAGCTGTTTTTT

V gene: TRBV19
J gene: TRBJ1-5
clone size: .
D gene: .
CDR3 protein: CASREGGYSNQPQHF
CDR3 DNA: TGTGCCAGTAGGGAGGGGGGGTATAGCAATCAGCCCCAGCATTTT

V gene: TRBV5-1
J gene: TRBJ2-7
clone size: .
D gene: TRBD2
CDR3 protein: CASSLAERSYEQYF
CDR3 DNA: TGCGCCAGCAGCCTAGCGGAACGCTCCTACGAGCAGTACTTC

V gene: TRBV27
J gene: TRBJ1-2
clone size: .
D gene: .
CDR3 protein: CASSLSSVNYGYTF
CDR3 DNA: TGTGCCAGCAGTTTATCGTCGGTCAACTATGGCTACACCTTC

V gene: TRBV30
J gene: TRBJ1-3
clone size: .
D gene: .
CDR3 protein: CAWDQGFGNTIYF
CDR3 DNA: TGTGCCTGGGATCAGGGCTTCGGAAACACCATATATTTT

V gene: TRBV29-1
J gene: TRBJ1-2
clone size: .
D gene: TRBD1
CDR3 protein: CSVEQGQRVYGYTF
CDR3 DNA: TGCAGCGTTGAACAGGGACAGAGGGTCTATGGCTACACCTTC

V gene: TRBV5-1
J gene: TRBJ1-1
clone size: .
D gene: TRBD1
CDR3 protein: CASSSEAYRGMNTEAFF
CDR3 DNA: TGCGCCAGCAGCTCGGAGGCTTACAGGGGGATGAACACTGAAGCTTTCTTT

V gene: TRBV6-6
J gene: TRBJ1-2
clone size: .
D gene: .
CDR3 protein: CASSFQILTSYTF
CDR3 DNA: TGTGCCAGCAGTTTTCAGATCCTCACCTCCTACACCTTC

V gene: TRBV7-9
J gene: TRBJ2-3
clone size: .
D gene: TRBD2
CDR3 protein: CASSPGLAGVRADTQYF
CDR3 DNA: TGTGCCAGCAGCCCTGGACTAGCGGGAGTTAGGGCCGATACGCAGTATTTT

V gene: TRBV11-2
J gene: TRBJ1-2
clone size: .
D gene: TRBD1
CDR3 protein: CASSPARDRGYGYTF
CDR3 DNA: TGTGCCAGCAGCCCAGCACGGGACAGGGGATATGGCTACACCTTC

V gene: TRBV7-2
J gene: TRBJ2-3
clone size: .
D gene: TRBD2
CDR3 protein: CASSSTSGGSDTQYF
CDR3 DNA: TGTGCCAGCAGCTCGACTAGCGGGGGGTCGGATACGCAGTATTTT

V gene: TRBV19
J gene: TRBJ1-6
clone size: .
D gene: .
CDR3 protein: CASSSRRTLGSPLHF
CDR3 DNA: TGTGCCAGTAGTTCGAGGCGAACTCTAGGATCACCCCTCCACTTT

V gene: TRBV3-1/TRBV3-2
J gene: TRBJ1-2
clone size: once
D gene: .
CDR3 protein: CASSQEWQGYGYTF
CDR3 DNA: TGTGCCAGCAGCCAAGAATGGCAGGGCTATGGCTACACCTTC

V gene: TRBV10-3
J gene: TRBJ1-5
clone size: .
D gene: .
CDR3 protein: CAISDRDNQPQHF
CDR3 DNA: TGTGCCATCAGTGACAGGGACAATCAGCCCCAGCATTTT

V gene: TRBV18
J gene: TRBJ1-1
clone size: .
D gene: .
CDR3 protein: CASSPQGPGTEAFF
CDR3 DNA: TGTGCCAGCTCACCCCAAGGTCCGGGTACTGAAGCTTTCTTT

V gene: TRBV19
J gene: TRBJ2-5
clone size: .
D gene: TRBD2
CDR3 protein: CASSVSGTSALGTQYF
CDR3 DNA: TGTGCCAGTAGTGTTTCCGGGACTAGCGCCCTGGGGACCCAGTACTTC

V gene: TRBV4-1
J gene: TRBJ2-7
clone size: few
D gene: TRBD1
CDR3 protein: CASSQGGQGMYEQYF
CDR3 DNA: TGCGCCAGCAGCCAAGGCGGACAGGGTATGTACGAGCAGTACTTC

V gene: TRBV7-2
J gene: TRBJ1-4
clone size: .
D gene: .
CDR3 protein: CASSLGLRSSEKLFF
CDR3 DNA: TGTGCCAGCAGCTTAGGACTAAGGAGTAGTGAAAAACTGTTTTTT

V gene: TRBV18
J gene: TRBJ2-7
clone size: .
D gene: .
CDR3 protein: CASSPTIIRKPYEQYF
CDR3 DNA: TGTGCCAGCTCACCGACAATAATCAGGAAGCCCTACGAGCAGTACTTC

V gene: TRBV27
J gene: TRBJ2-7
clone size: .
D gene: .
CDR3 protein: CASSPGSLQPYEQYF
CDR3 DNA: TGTGCCAGCAGCCCCGGGTCTTTACAACCCTACGAGCAGTACTTC

V gene: TRBV6-2/TRBV6-3
J gene: TRBJ2-7
clone size: .
D gene: TRBD1
CDR3 protein: CASSDRDRDSYEQYF
CDR3 DNA: TGTGCCAGCAGTGACCGGGACAGGGATTCCTACGAGCAGTACTTC

V gene: TRBV19
J gene: TRBJ1-1
clone size: .
D gene: .
CDR3 protein: CASSRNRDTEAFF
CDR3 DNA: TGTGCCAGTAGTAGAAACAGGGACACTGAAGCTTTCTTT

V gene: TRBV25-1
J gene: TRBJ2-2
clone size: once
D gene: TRBD1
CDR3 protein: CASKGQGVSTGELFF
CDR3 DNA: TGTGCCAGCAAGGGACAGGGGGTATCCACCGGGGAGCTGTTTTTT

V gene: TRBV13
J gene: TRBJ2-4
clone size: .
D gene: TRBD2
CDR3 protein: CASSRETSGGGRGKNIQYF
CDR3 DNA: TGTGCCAGCAGCCGCGAGACTAGCGGGGGGGGTCGGGGCAAAAACATTCAGTACTTC

V gene: TRBV30
J gene: TRBJ1-5
clone size: .
D gene: TRBD1
CDR3 protein: CAWSPGQGRNQPQHF
CDR3 DNA: TGTGCCTGGAGTCCCGGACAGGGACGGAATCAGCCCCAGCATTTT

V gene: TRBV20-1
J gene: TRBJ2-3
clone size: .
D gene: TRBD2
CDR3 protein: CSASDFGGGPGTDTQYF
CDR3 DNA: TGCAGTGCTAGTGACTTCGGGGGGGGACCCGGCACAGATACGCAGTATTTT

V gene: TRBV18
J gene: TRBJ2-3
clone size: .
D gene: .
CDR3 protein: CASSPPSRGAQYF
CDR3 DNA: TGTGCCAGCTCGCCACCTTCTAGAGGTGCGCAGTATTTT

V gene: TRBV5-4
J gene: TRBJ2-5
clone size: .
D gene: .
CDR3 protein: CASSEDRRETQYF
CDR3 DNA: TGTGCCAGCAGCGAAGACAGGCGAGAGACCCAGTACTTC